The clone carrying this T cell receptor (beta chain) has only a few counts. Its antigen is still unknown. The CDR3 consists of 14 residues. CDR1 is SQVTM, CDR2 ANQGSEA, per germline. Trimming took off 6 bases at V and 9 bases at J, with 21 bases between the two ends. The authors produced TCR alpha and TCR beta cDNA libraries with sample barcodes and UMIs by 5'RACE using constant-segment primers. Via MiXCR, TCRdb re-called the 5' RACE reads, giving one row per CDR3 protein. The sample includes approximately 570,000 distinct CDR3 sequences, under 20% of them seen just once. This sample is part of a study of T-cell memory formation after mild COVID-19. Study summary: TCR clusters mostly belonged to single donors. Study outcomes and limitations: Several responding clones turned up in pre-infection memory, indicating that cross-reactive memory may have taken part. Clones that contracted from day 15 to 85 had balanced CD4/CD8; later expanders were CD4+ biased.

The chain is built from TRBV29-1 and TRBJ2-1; D unresolved. The sample taken for sequencing was PBMCs or a T cell subset sorted from them (not recorded which). The sequence derives from an adult woman who had mild COVID-19 (a few samples of this study predate the infection). Cell type and time point are not known. The CDR3 loop is CSVVLVELVGEQFF. The CDR3 DNA is TGCAGCGTAGTTTTGGTCGAGCTGGTGGGTGAGCAGTTCTTC.